This TCR beta chain was identified during a study of CD8 T cells in ankylosing spondylitis (dated by TCRdb to the late 2010s). For the study in its entirety: The study set out to find disease-linked TCR variants by profiling T cell receptor beta repertoires in ankylosing spondylitis patients and healthy donors. The full study cohort comprised 25 ankylosing spondylitis patients and 110 or so healthy donors. Peripheral blood samples were taken, and synovial fluid was additionally collected from ankylosing spondylitis patients. Results the study describes overall, beyond this receptor: The disease-linked clones were reported as significantly enriched in matched synovial fluid samples from ankylosing spondylitis patients. Some TCR beta motif variants had previously been reported in synovial fluid and blood of reactive arthritis patients, which suggested common disease-initiation mechanisms. Blood from ankylosing spondylitis patients appeared to be characterized by a TCR beta motif made up of several highly homologous amino acid variants. The disease-linked clones had a CD8+ phenotype and were found at relatively low frequencies in peripheral blood.

Its CDR3 holds 12 amino acids, cysteine through phenylalanine. Solely the CDR3 DNA is kept, with 36 bases framed from the first base. V loses 4 bases of germline sequence and J loses 8 bases, and the interval between the two ends is 11 bases. According to the germline V gene, CDR1 reads MNHEY and CDR2 reads SVGAGI. Sequencer: Illumina HiSeq 2500. Quantitative 5'-RACE with molecular barcodes was used to prepare TCR beta libraries. Per the original workflow: Disease-linked TCR variants were identified with a new computational method built on a probabilistic model of VDJ rearrangement. TCRdb cleaned the public reads at Q25 with fastp, built clones with MiXCR and kept in-frame beta chains. Every distinct CDR3 protein forms one entry, paired with its most common genes and DNA. The V and J calls follow TCRdb's processing rather than the paper's. For this sample the table gives more than 150,000 distinct CDR3 sequences, of which more than 9% were detected only once. The ten top clones hold 25% to 30% of the sample.

This clonotype was counted at least ten times. Its antigen is still unknown. The record has no base qualities; no much larger clone is one base away. What was sequenced was blood, either unsorted or a sorted T cell fraction (not recorded which). The receptor's source is a male donor with ankylosing spondylitis or in good health (not recorded which). This chain is built from TRBV6-5 and TRBJ1-2, with the D gene uncertain. The DNA sequence follows: TGTGCCAGCAGTTCGCAGGATGGGGGCTACACCTTC. Its translation reads: CASSSQDGGYTF.